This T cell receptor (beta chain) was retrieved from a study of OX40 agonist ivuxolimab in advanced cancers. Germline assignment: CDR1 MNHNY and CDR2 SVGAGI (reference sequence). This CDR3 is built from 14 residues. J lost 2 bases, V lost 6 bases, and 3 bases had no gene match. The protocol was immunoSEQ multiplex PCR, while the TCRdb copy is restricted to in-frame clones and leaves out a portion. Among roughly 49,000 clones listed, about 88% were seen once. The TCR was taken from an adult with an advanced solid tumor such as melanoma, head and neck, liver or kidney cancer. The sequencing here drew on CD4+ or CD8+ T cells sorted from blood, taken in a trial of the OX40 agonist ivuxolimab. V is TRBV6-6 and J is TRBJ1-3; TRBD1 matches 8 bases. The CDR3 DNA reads TGTGCCAGCAGGCTACAGGGGGCTGGAAACACCATATATTTT. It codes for CASRLQGAGNTIYF.